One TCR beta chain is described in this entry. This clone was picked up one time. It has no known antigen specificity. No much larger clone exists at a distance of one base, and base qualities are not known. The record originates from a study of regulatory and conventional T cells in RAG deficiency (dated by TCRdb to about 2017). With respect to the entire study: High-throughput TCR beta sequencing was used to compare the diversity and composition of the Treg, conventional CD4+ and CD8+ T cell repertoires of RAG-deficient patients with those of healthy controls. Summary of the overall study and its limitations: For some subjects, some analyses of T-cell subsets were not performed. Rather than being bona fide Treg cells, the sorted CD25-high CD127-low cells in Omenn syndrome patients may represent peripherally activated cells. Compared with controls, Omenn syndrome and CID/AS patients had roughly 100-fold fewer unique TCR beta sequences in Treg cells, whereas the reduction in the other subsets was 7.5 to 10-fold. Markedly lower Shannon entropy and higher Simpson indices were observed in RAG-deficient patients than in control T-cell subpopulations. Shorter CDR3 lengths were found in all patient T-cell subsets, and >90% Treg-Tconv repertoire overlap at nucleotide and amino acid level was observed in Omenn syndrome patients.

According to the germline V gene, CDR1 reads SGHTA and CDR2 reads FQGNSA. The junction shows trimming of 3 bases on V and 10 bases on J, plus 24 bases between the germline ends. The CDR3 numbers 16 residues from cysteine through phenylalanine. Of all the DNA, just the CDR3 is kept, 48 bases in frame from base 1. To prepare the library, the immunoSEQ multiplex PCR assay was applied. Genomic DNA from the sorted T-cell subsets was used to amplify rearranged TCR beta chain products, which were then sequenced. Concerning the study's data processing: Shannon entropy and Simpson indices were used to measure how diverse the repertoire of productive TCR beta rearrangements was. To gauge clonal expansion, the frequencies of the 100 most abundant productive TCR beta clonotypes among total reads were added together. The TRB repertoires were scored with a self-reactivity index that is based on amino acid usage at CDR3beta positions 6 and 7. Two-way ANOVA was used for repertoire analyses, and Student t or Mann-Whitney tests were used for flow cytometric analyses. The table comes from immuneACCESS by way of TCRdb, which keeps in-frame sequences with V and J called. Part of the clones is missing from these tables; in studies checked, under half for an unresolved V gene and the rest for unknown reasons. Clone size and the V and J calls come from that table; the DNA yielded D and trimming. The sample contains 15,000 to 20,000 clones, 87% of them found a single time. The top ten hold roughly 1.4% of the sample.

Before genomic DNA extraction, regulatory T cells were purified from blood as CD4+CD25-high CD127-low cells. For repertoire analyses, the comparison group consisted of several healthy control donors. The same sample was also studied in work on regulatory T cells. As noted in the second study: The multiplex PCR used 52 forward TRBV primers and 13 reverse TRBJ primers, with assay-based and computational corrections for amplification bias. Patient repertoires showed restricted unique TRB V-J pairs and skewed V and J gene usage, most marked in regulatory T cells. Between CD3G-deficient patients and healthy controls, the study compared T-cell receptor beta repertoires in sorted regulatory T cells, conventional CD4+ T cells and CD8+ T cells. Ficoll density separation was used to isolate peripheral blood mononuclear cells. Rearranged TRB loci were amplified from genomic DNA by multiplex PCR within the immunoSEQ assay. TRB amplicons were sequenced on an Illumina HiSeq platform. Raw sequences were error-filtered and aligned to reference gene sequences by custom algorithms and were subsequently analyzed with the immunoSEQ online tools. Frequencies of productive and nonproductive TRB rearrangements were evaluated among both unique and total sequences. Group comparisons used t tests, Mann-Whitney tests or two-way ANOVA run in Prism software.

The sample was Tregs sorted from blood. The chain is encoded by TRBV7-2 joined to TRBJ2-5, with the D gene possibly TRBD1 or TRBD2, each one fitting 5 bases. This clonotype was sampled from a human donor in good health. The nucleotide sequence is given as TGTGCCAGCAGCTTTCACTCCGGGACGCCCGCCGGTGGCCAGTACTTC. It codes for CASSFHSGTPAGGQYF. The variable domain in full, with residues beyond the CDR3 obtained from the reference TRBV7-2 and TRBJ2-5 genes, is GAGVSQSPSNKVTEKGKDVELRCDPISGHTALYWYRQSLGQGLEFLIYFQGNSAPDKSGLPSDRFSAERTGGSVSTLTIQRTQQEDSAVYLCASSFHSGTPAGGQYFGPGTRLLVL.